The 10 T cell receptor beta chains below were found in one sample sequenced in a study of human CD8 memory T cell subsets. A UMI-labeled 5' RACE approach was the method that produced the TCR beta libraries. TCRdb reanalyzed the 5' RACE reads, giving one entry per CDR3 protein sequence and no DNA. The record lists more than 15,000 distinct CDR3 sequences, of which the ten most abundant hold around 6.2%. The sample comprised CD8+ stem-like memory T cells (TSCM and TCM) sorted from PBMCs. Specified subset: stem-like memory CD8 T cells (TSTEM), CCR7+ PD-1- TIGIT-. The receptors were sampled from a human donor in good health.

The rearrangement joins TRBV6-1 to TRBJ1-2; TCRdb returns TRBD1, unconfirmable since there is no DNA. This CDR3 region has 14 residues. Germline V gene lookup returns CDR1 MNHNS and CDR2 SASEGT. The CDR3 sequence: CASSERNRLYGYTF.

This clonotype is identified as medium-sized from frequency. The genes are TRBV13 and TRBJ1-1; TCRdb selects TRBD1, and the lack of DNA leaves this call unchecked. There are 15 residues in the CDR3. CDR1 PRHDT and CDR2 FYEKMQ come from the germline V gene (reference sequence). The CDR3 protein is CASSARQGMNTEAFF.

The chain combines TRBV29-1 with TRBJ1-1; TCRdb picks TRBD1, but there is no DNA to check that call. The germline V gene encodes CDR1 SQVTM and CDR2 ANQGSEA. The CDR3 runs to 15 residues. The chain's CDR3 is CSVEPVGVRNTEAFF.

By frequency, this clonotype registers medium-sized. The chain uses TRBV3-1 and TRBJ2-3; TCRdb selects TRBD1, and the lack of DNA leaves this call unchecked. From germline, CDR1 is LGHDT and CDR2 YNNKEL (reference sequence). The length of the CDR3 is 17 residues. The CDR3 reads CASSQVSTGRRTDTQYF.

The chain carries TRBV28 and TRBJ2-3; the TCRdb D gene call, TRBD2, has no DNA to confirm it. From germline, CDR1 is MDHEN and CDR2 SYDVKM. This CDR3 has 17 residues. CDR3 residues: CASSLGMRDDYTDTQYF.

The V gene is TRBV10-2, the J gene TRBJ2-7. This CDR3 spans 13 amino acids. Germline V gene sequence: CDR1 WSHSY, CDR2 SAAADI. CDR3 in amino acids: CASTPGSSYEQYF.

The genes are TRBV6-6 and TRBJ2-3; the TCRdb D gene call, TRBD1, has no DNA to confirm it. This CDR3 spans 15 amino acids. CDR1 MNHNY and CDR2 SVGAGI come from the germline V gene (reference sequence). The CDR3 is CASSYSIGERDTQYF.

The chain links TRBV24-1 to TRBJ1-1. CDR3 size: 13 residues. CDR1 is KGHDR and CDR2 is SFDVKD in the germline V gene. The chain's CDR3 is CATRDNRNTEAFF.

This chain joins TRBV10-2 and TRBJ2-1; checking the TCRdb D call of TRBD2 is not possible without DNA. Germline values: CDR1 WSHSY, CDR2 SAAADI. This CDR3 has 16 residues. This CDR3 reads CASSLSAGLVNNEQFF.

This clonotype ranks as medium-sized (0.01 to 0.1%) in terms of frequency. The chain uses TRBV29-1 and TRBJ2-7; the D call from TCRdb, TRBD1, cannot be confirmed without DNA. The germline V gene has CDR1 SQVTM and CDR2 ANQGSEA. CDR3 length: 18 amino acids. Here the CDR3 reads CSVVGRSTGTGGTYEQYF.